Listed below are T cell receptor beta chains from one sample, sequenced in a study of PD-1 blockade in classical Hodgkin lymphoma. Some clones are missing from TCRdb's copy, which holds only in-frame ones; the method was immunoSEQ multiplex PCR. This table holds about 2,800 clones, 70% to 75% found once. The starting material was CD8+ T cells from blood, obtained at baseline. All receptors come from a human donor with classical Hodgkin lymphoma. Both conserved end residues are part of each CDR3. Some rows have no size entry. The others give once, few or many, or a class for an expanded clone.

cdr3_aa | j_call | clone_size | v_call
CAIRDLNTEAFF | TRBJ1-1 | once | TRBV10-3
CASSLGGGNQPQHF | TRBJ1-5 | - | TRBV5-6
CASSLWGGLETQYF | TRBJ2-5 | - | TRBV7-3
CASTSSGGYPTNTGELFF | TRBJ2-2 | - | TRBV10-2
CASSLRDREGEQYF | TRBJ2-7 | - | TRBV5-6
CASSLTYTYEQYF | TRBJ2-7 | - | TRBV5-1
CASSLAGWRHEQYF | TRBJ2-7 | once | TRBV11-1
CASSSAGAPYEQYF | TRBJ2-7 | - | TRBV11-3
CASSATILGGNEQFF | TRBJ2-1 | - | TRBV9
CASSLRQITYEQYF | TRBJ2-7 | - | TRBV13
CASSVATTGVGEQYF | TRBJ2-7 | - | TRBV9
CASSLGARGNTIYF | TRBJ1-3 | once | TRBV5-6
CASSDRGGYNYGYTF | TRBJ1-2 | few | TRBV9
CASAPGTSSYEQYF | TRBJ2-7 | - | TRBV4-3
CASSLEGGQPQHF | TRBJ1-5 | medium-sized | TRBV5-5
CASRLGGTDTQYF | TRBJ2-3 | - | TRBV19
CASSVGGQGGYGYTF | TRBJ1-2 | - | TRBV9